What follows describes a single T cell receptor beta chain. This sample is part of a study of blood T cell repertoires in COVID-19. The CDR3 sequence is 15 residues long. Germline V CDR1 and CDR2: LGHDT, YNNKEL (reference sequence). V dropped 4 bases and J dropped 0 bases, with 12 bases sitting between them. Authors' methods: Amplified reference gene primers provided the basis for estimating nucleated cell counts. The protocol was immunoSEQ multiplex PCR, while the TCRdb copy is restricted to in-frame clones and leaves out a portion. That table supplies the V and J calls and clone size; D and trimming were determined from the DNA. The sample holds around 280,000 clones; roughly 85% are singletons and the top ten take over 6%.

Source material: PBMCs or T cells enriched from blood (not recorded which). The TCR comes from a middle-aged woman who had recovered from COVID-19. The V and J genes are TRBV3-1 (or the pseudogene TRBV3-2) and TRBJ1-2; D perhaps matches TRBD1 (5 bases). CDR3 loop: CASSRGGNTNYGYTF. Here the CDR3 DNA reads TGTGCCAGCAGCCGGGGCGGCAATACTAACTATGGCTACACCTTC.